The 13 T cell receptor beta chains given below trace back to one sample, sequenced in a study of CD8 T cells in ankylosing spondylitis. TCRdb ran MiXCR on the 5' RACE reads and lists one entry per CDR3 protein. The table lists 270,000 or so distinct CDR3 sequences, over 15% of them singletons. Input material: blood, either unsorted or a sorted T cell fraction (not recorded which). The origin of the receptors is a male donor with ankylosing spondylitis or in good health (not recorded which).

The chain is built from TRBV4-3 and TRBJ2-1; 12 bases fit TRBD1. Germline V gene lookup returns CDR1 LGHNA and CDR2 YSLEER. The CDR3 extends over 15 amino acids. J gave up 8 bases and V 4 bases, and 6 bases lay outside the gene matches. The CDR3, as DNA: TGCGCCAGCAGCCGGGACAGGGGGCTGAAGGATGAGCAGTTCTTC. Amino acid sequence: CASSRDRGLKDEQFF.

There are a few counts of this clonotype. This chain connects TRBV7-2 to TRBJ2-3; 10 nucleotides align to TRBD2. From germline, CDR1 is SGHTA and CDR2 FQGNSA. The CDR3 is made up of 16 amino acids. Trimming cost V 5 bases and J 1 base; bases outside gene matches: 6. The CDR3 bases are TGTGCCAGCAGCACCCTAGCGGGAGTAGGCACAGATACGCAGTATTTT. The encoded protein is CASSTLAGVGTDTQYF.

This clonotype was counted only a few times. The rearrangement joins TRBV9 to TRBJ2-7, with TRBD1 matching 10 bases. The CDR3 is 13 amino acids. V shed 4 bases and J 5 bases; nucleotides not matched to a gene: 3. Germline assignment: CDR1 SGDLS and CDR2 YYNGEE. This chain's CDR3 is CASSWGQGNEQYF. The CDR3 region has the DNA TGTGCCAGCAGCTGGGGACAGGGGAACGAGCAGTACTTC.

CDR3 amino acids: CASSPRGIKMNTEAFF. The CDR3 DNA follows: TGTGCCAGCAGTCCAAGGGGGATTAAAATGAACACTGAAGCTTTCTTT. The chain links TRBV12-3 or TRBV12-4 to TRBJ1-1; D is perhaps TRBD1 (6 bases). The V end was cut by 5 bases, the J end by 0 bases, with 16 bases between. CDR3 length: 16 amino acids.

This clonotype was seen more than once but under ten times. The chain couples TRBV7-3 to TRBJ2-1; 8 bases fit TRBD2. The CDR3 spans 15 residues. Germline values: CDR1 SGHTA, CDR2 FQGTGA. V lost 3 bases to trimming and J lost 5 bases; unmatched junction nucleotides: 6. DNA of the CDR3: TGTGCCAGCAGCTTGGGACTAGGGGAAAACAATGAGCAGTTCTTC. Translating it yields CASSLGLGENNEQFF.

This clonotype has only a few counts. The V call is TRBV29-1, the J call TRBJ2-1; TRBD2 might be the D (6 bases). The V gene lost 3 bases and the J gene lost 6 bases, with 21 bases spanning the gap. There are 16 residues in the CDR3. The germline V gene encodes CDR1 SQVTM and CDR2 ANQGSEA. DNA for the CDR3: TGCAGCGTTGATATTGGGCGGGACTCCTACTCCAATGAGCAGTTCTTC. Its translation: CSVDIGRDSYSNEQFF.

The V gene is TRBV10-3, the J gene TRBJ2-1, with D hard to call. CDR3 length: 17 residues. Germline loops: CDR1 ENHRY, CDR2 SYGVKD. V dropped 4 bases and J dropped 3 bases, with 19 bases sitting between them. The chain's CDR3 is CAISVSRAPSDYNEQFF. In DNA form, the CDR3 reads TGTGCCATCAGTGTAAGTCGGGCCCCCTCGGACTACAATGAGCAGTTCTTC.

There are a few counts of this clonotype. The chain has TRBV7-9 and TRBJ2-5; D unresolved. The CDR3 is made up of 11 amino acids. Germline values: CDR1 SEHNR, CDR2 FQNEAQ (reference sequence). Between the trimmed V and J ends, which lost 11 bases and 2 bases, there was a span of 9 bases. CDR3 sequence reads: CAEEKQETQYF. CDR3 sequence (DNA): TGTGCCGAGGAAAAACAAGAGACCCAGTACTTC.

The V call is TRBV5-1, the J call TRBJ2-7; 10 bases line up with TRBD2. The CDR3 runs 14 residues. Germline values: CDR1 SGHRS, CDR2 YFSETQ. V shed 0 bases, J shed 5 bases, and the junction held 2 bases outside the gene matches. The CDR3 DNA follows: TGCGCCAGCAGCTTGGCTAGCGGGAGTCACGAGCAGTACTTC. Amino acid sequence: CASSLASGSHEQYF.

This clonotype was recorded at least ten times. In DNA, the CDR3 is TGCAGCGTGGATAAGGGGGGGACTAGCGGGATAGAACGCACAGATACGCAGTATTTT. This sequence encodes CSVDKGGTSGIERTDTQYF. J is TRBJ2-3 and V is TRBV29-1; 13 bases match TRBD2. V shed 6 bases, J shed 1 base, and the junction held 16 bases outside the gene matches. CDR3 length: 19 residues. Germline V CDR1 and CDR2: SQVTM, ANQGSEA.

In its sample, this clonotype was seen a few times. This chain connects TRBV13 to TRBJ2-2, with D perhaps assigned TRBD1 or TRBD2 (9 bases each). The CDR3 is 17 residues long. Looked up from germline, CDR1 is PRHDT and CDR2 is FYEKMQ (reference sequence). V gave up 5 bases and J gave up 2 bases, with 18 bases separating them. CDR3 nucleotides: TGTGCCAGCAGCCCGCGGGGGGGACAGGGCAACACCGGGGAGCTGTTTTTT. Its protein product is CASSPRGGQGNTGELFF.

The V gene is TRBV18, the J gene TRBJ2-1; no clear D gene. The CDR3 is 13 amino acids. Germline V gene lookup returns CDR1 KGHSH and CDR2 LQKENI. The germline V and J ends were trimmed by 8 bases and 0 bases, with 8 bases remaining between them. The CDR3 loop is CASRESSYNEQFF. The CDR3, as DNA: TGTGCCAGCCGTGAAAGCTCCTACAATGAGCAGTTCTTC.

The chain carries TRBV24-1 and TRBJ2-2, with D maybe TRBD1 (5 bases). Trimming removed 3 bases from V and 4 bases from J, with 20 bases in between. From germline, CDR1 is KGHDR and CDR2 SFDVKD. The CDR3 is made up of 18 amino acids. The CDR3 protein is CATSDTSKDSGFTGELFF. The CDR3 DNA reads TGTGCCACCAGTGATACCTCCAAAGATTCAGGGTTCACCGGGGAGCTGTTTTTT.